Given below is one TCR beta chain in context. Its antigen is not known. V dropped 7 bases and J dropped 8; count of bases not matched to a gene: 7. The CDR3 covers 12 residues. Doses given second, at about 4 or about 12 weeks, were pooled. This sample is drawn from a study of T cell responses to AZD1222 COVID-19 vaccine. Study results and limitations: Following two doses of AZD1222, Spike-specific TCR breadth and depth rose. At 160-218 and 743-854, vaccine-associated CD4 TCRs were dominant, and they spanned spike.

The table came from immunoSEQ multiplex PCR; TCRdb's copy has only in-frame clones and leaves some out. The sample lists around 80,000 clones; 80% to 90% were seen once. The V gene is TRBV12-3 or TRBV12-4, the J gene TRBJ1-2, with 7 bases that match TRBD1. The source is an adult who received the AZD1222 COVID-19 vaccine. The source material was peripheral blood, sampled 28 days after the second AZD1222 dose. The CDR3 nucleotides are TGTGCCAGCACCACGACAGGGCTCGGCTACACCTTC. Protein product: CASTTTGLGYTF.